The 21 T cell receptor beta chains listed next were all sequenced from one sample in a study of blood T cell repertoires in COVID-19 (dated by TCRdb to 2018 to 2021). The method was the immunoSEQ multiplex PCR assay. TCRdb stores this immuneACCESS table with in-frame sequences only. Part of the clones is absent; in the studies checked, under half of the shortfall reflects unresolved V genes, and no reason is known for the rest. The sample table lists 150,000 to 200,000 clones, approximately 88% of them with a count of one. The ten largest make up roughly 10% of the sample. The specimen sequenced was PBMCs or T cells enriched from blood (not recorded which). These receptors came from a woman in her late teens or twenties who had recovered from COVID-19.

The chain couples TRBV7-9 to TRBJ2-7; TRBD2 agrees at 8 bases. This CDR3 is built from 14 residues. Trimming cost V 0 bases and J 2 bases; bases outside gene matches: 0. Germline V CDR1 and CDR2: SEHNR, FQNEAQ (reference sequence). CDR3 nucleotide sequence: TGTGCCAGCAGCTTAGCTAGCGGGGCCTACGAGCAGTACTTC. Its translation: CASSLASGAYEQYF.

About this clone: Other DNA sequences from this sample encode an identical CDR3 as well. J is TRBJ1-1 and V is TRBV6-5, with D uncertain. The CDR3 is 12 residues long. Germline V gene data show CDR1 as MNHEY and CDR2 as SVGAGI. V was clipped by 4 bases and J by 4 bases, with 7 bases between them. CDR3 protein: CASSSPGTEAFF. The CDR3 DNA reads as TGTGCCAGCAGTTCCCCCGGCACTGAAGCTTTCTTT.

Only a few counts were recorded for this clone. J is TRBJ2-5 and V is TRBV15; maybe TRBD2 (6 bases). V gave up 5 bases and J gave up 0 bases, with 13 bases separating them. This CDR3 region has 15 residues. The V gene's germline CDR1 is LNHNV and CDR2 YYDKDF (reference sequence). The CDR3 region is CATSPRGGNQETQYF. The CDR3 bases are TGTGCCACCAGCCCCCGTGGGGGGAACCAAGAGACCCAGTACTTC.

The rearrangement uses TRBV27 and TRBJ1-6; D uncertain. V dropped 5 bases and J dropped 4 bases, with 3 bases sitting between them. CDR1 is MNHEY and CDR2 is SMNVEV in the germline V gene (reference sequence). The CDR3 runs to 12 residues. The CDR3 DNA is TGTGCCAGCAGTCCATATAATTCACCCCTCCACTTT. As protein: CASSPYNSPLHF.

The chain joins TRBV10-2 to TRBJ1-1; D is uncertain. Germline CDR1 and CDR2: WSHSY and SAAADI. This CDR3 contains 13 residues. The V gene lost 8 bases and the J gene lost 5 bases, with 15 bases spanning the gap. CDR3 amino acids: CASARVWRTEAFF. The CDR3 region has the DNA TGCGCCAGCGCAAGGGTATGGAGGACTGAAGCTTTCTTT.

This chain uses TRBV10-3 with TRBJ1-5; D is undetermined. V lost 0 bases to trimming and J lost 5 bases, with 11 bases between them. This CDR3 contains 15 residues. In germline, CDR1 is ENHRY, CDR2 SYGVKD. Here the CDR3 DNA reads TGTGCCATCAGTGAGTCGAAGGCCGGGGATCAGCCCCAGCATTTT. It is translated as CAISESKAGDQPQHF.

V gene TRBV4-1 combines with J gene TRBJ2-2, with 13 bases fitting TRBD2. Losses at the gene ends were 0 bases for V and 5 bases for J; bases not matched to a gene: 15. The CDR3 has 21 residues. Germline assignment: CDR1 MGHRA and CDR2 YSYEKL. DNA for the CDR3: TGCGCCAGCAGCCAAGATGCGCCGGAGATGGGACTAGCGGGGCGGACCGGGGAGCTGTTTTTT. This translates into CASSQDAPEMGLAGRTGELFF.

J is TRBJ2-1 and V is TRBV28; 7 nucleotides agree with TRBD2. The CDR3 spans 18 residues. CDR1 MDHEN and CDR2 SYDVKM come from the germline V gene. With 3 bases clipped from V and 4 bases from J, the junction kept 15 bases outside the gene matches. The CDR3 DNA follows: TGTGCCAGCAGTTTCCTTTTCGGGTTGGCGGGACTATACAATGAGCAGTTCTTC. Translating it yields CASSFLFGLAGLYNEQFF.

This chain joins TRBV6-5 and TRBJ2-1; TRBD1 aligns across 7 bases. The CDR3 sequence is 15 residues long. The V segment lost 10 bases and the J segment 4 bases; nucleotides outside the gene matches: 13. Germline V lookup: CDR1 MNHEY, CDR2 SVGAGI. CDR3 amino acids: CATISPGQIYNEQFF. The CDR3 coding sequence is TGTGCCACCATCTCTCCGGGACAGATATACAATGAGCAGTTCTTC.

This clone was counted between two and nine times. The identical CDR3 is also encoded by other nucleotide sequences in the sample. CDR3 DNA sequence: TGTGCCAGCAGTGTTGAGGGTGGGAACACTGAAGCTTTCTTT. This sequence encodes CASSVEGGNTEAFF. J is TRBJ1-1 and V is TRBV2, with D unclear. The V gene's germline CDR1 is SNHLY and CDR2 FYNNEI. There are 14 residues in the CDR3. V was pared by 4 bases and J by 1 base, with 10 bases between.

The chain joins TRBV13 to TRBJ2-2, with 9 bases fitting TRBD1. V lost 5 bases to trimming and J lost 3 bases; unmatched junction nucleotides: 7. This CDR3 region has 16 residues. Germline V gene data show CDR1 as PRHDT and CDR2 as FYEKMQ (reference sequence). The CDR3 loop reads CASSPRTGEDTGELFF. The CDR3 DNA sequence: TGTGCCAGCAGCCCCCGGACAGGGGAGGACACCGGGGAGCTGTTTTTT.

The chain recombines TRBV13 with TRBJ2-5; TRBD2 aligns across 12 bases. The V gene end was trimmed by 0 bases and the J gene end by 0 bases; junction bases not matched to a gene: 5. The CDR3 length is 18 residues. Germline values: CDR1 PRHDT, CDR2 FYEKMQ (reference sequence). The CDR3 coding sequence is TGTGCCAGCAGCTTAGGGGCTAGCGGGGGGGCGTACCAAGAGACCCAGTACTTC. Amino acid sequence: CASSLGASGGAYQETQYF.

The table lists this clone with a count of one. This sequence joins TRBV19 and TRBJ1-5; D gene ambiguous. Trimming cost V 7 bases and J 10 bases, with 17 bases left between them. The CDR3 is 13 residues long. The V gene's germline CDR1 is LNHDA and CDR2 SQIVND (reference sequence). CDR3 protein: CASMSTAAVPQHF. DNA for the CDR3: TGTGCCAGTATGTCGACGGCCGCGGTCCCCCAGCATTTT.

The chain carries TRBV7-2 and TRBJ1-2; 9 bases match TRBD1. Germline CDR1 SGHTA, CDR2 FQGNSA. The V segment lost 1 base and the J segment 2 bases; nucleotides outside the gene matches: 5. This CDR3 has 16 residues. This chain's CDR3 is CASSLGGTGSNYGYTF. In DNA, the CDR3 is TGTGCCAGCAGCTTAGGCGGGACAGGGTCAAACTATGGCTACACCTTC.

The chain combines TRBV28 with TRBJ2-7, with D perhaps matching TRBD2 (6 bases). Germline assignment: CDR1 MDHEN and CDR2 SYDVKM. Trimming took 6 bases from V and 8 from J, leaving 11 bases between them. The CDR3 has 11 amino acids. The CDR3 sequence: CASSADYKQYF. The CDR3 DNA reads TGTGCCAGCAGCGCGGACTATAAGCAGTACTTC.

Comment on this clone: The same CDR3 also results from other DNA sequences found in this sample. The CDR3 loop reads CASSASGSSYNEQFF. The DNA for the CDR3 is TGTGCCAGCTCTGCTAGCGGGAGCTCCTACAATGAGCAGTTCTTC. The chain couples TRBV7-9 to TRBJ2-1; 10 bases match TRBD2. The V gene end was trimmed by 8 bases and the J gene end by 0 bases; junction bases not matched to a gene: 4. The length of the CDR3 is 15 residues. Germline-derived CDR1 and CDR2 are SEHNR and FQNEAQ (reference sequence).

The chain combines TRBV13 with TRBJ1-2, with D possibly being TRBD1 (5 bases). This CDR3 contains 17 residues. Germline V gene lookup returns CDR1 PRHDT and CDR2 FYEKMQ (reference sequence). V lost 0 bases to trimming and J lost 4 bases, with 18 bases between them. CDR3 residues: CASSLGRLAGQAYGYTF. CDR3 sequence (DNA): TGTGCCAGCAGCTTAGGGAGGTTGGCAGGACAAGCCTATGGCTACACCTTC.

The chain employs TRBV5-1 and TRBJ1-2; the D is unclear. Germline V CDR1 and CDR2: SGHRS, YFSETQ. Trimming took off 0 bases at V and 3 bases at J, with 6 bases between the two ends. The CDR3 extends over 13 amino acids. The CDR3, as DNA: TGCGCCAGCAGCTTGGTTCAGGACTATGGCTACACCTTC. It is translated as CASSLVQDYGYTF. The full variable domain, rest sourced from reference TRBV5-1 and TRBJ1-2, is KAGVTQTPRYLIKTRGQQVTLSCSPISGHRSVSWYQQTPGQGLQFLFEYFSETQRNKGNFPGRFSGRQFSNSRSEMNVSTLELGDSALYLCASSLVQDYGYTFGSGTRLTVV.

The chain recombines TRBV5-4 with TRBJ2-3; D may be TRBD2 (5 bases). This CDR3 has 14 residues. Germline CDR1 SGHNT, CDR2 YYREEE (reference sequence). V lost 3 bases, J lost 1 base, and 9 bases lay in between. CDR3 coding DNA: TGTGCCAGCAGCTATAAAGCGGGCACAGATACGCAGTATTTT. Its translation is CASSYKAGTDTQYF. The whole variable domain, remainder taken from reference TRBV5-4 and TRBJ2-3, is ETGVTQSPTHLIKTRGQQVTLRCSSQSGHNTVSWYQQALGQGPQFIFQYYREEENGRGNFPPRFSGLQFPNYSSELNVNALELDDSALYLCASSYKAGTDTQYFGPGTRLTVL.

The genes are TRBV6-5 and TRBJ1-5; a weak D match, TRBD1 (5 bases). The CDR3 covers 15 residues. Germline CDR1 MNHEY, CDR2 SVGAGI. Trimming pared 7 bases from V and 4 bases from J, leaving 17 bases between. The CDR3 here is CASTPGYGRNQPQHF. The CDR3 bases are TGTGCCAGCACCCCAGGGTATGGGCGGAATCAGCCCCAGCATTTT.

This chain joins TRBV10-1 and TRBJ1-1, with D maybe TRBD1 (6 bases). The CDR3 sequence is 15 residues long. Germline assignment: CDR1 WNHNN and CDR2 SYGVQD (reference sequence). V lost 6 bases, J lost 1 base, and 15 bases lay in between. DNA of the CDR3: TGCGCCAGCAGACCCCTCGGACAGACGAACACTGAAGCTTTCTTT. Translation gives CASRPLGQTNTEAFF.